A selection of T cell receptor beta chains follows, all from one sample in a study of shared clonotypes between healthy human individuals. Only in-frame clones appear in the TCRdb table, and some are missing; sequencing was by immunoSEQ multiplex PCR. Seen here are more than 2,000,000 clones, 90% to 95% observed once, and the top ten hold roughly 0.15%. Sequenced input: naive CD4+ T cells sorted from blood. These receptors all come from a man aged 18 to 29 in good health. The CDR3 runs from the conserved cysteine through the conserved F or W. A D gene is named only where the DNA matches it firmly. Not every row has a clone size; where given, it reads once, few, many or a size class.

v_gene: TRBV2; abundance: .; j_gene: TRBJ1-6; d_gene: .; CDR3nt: TGTGCCAGCAGTGAGGGGAGGGCCTATAATTCACCCCTCCACTTT; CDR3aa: CASSEGRAYNSPLHF
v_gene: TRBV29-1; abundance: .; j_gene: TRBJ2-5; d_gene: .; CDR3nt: TGCAGCGTTGTAACGGGAGCTCCAGAGACCCAGTACTTC; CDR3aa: CSVVTGAPETQYF
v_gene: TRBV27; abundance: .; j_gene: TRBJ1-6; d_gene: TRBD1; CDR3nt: TGTGCCAGCAGCCCTTCCGGGACAGGGGGTAATTCACCCCTCCACTTT; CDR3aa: CASSPSGTGGNSPLHF
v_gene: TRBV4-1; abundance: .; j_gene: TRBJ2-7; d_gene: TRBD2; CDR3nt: TGCGCCAGCAGCAAACTAGCGGGAGGTGTCGAGCAGTACTTC; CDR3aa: CASSKLAGGVEQYF
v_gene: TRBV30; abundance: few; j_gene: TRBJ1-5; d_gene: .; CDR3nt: TGTGCCTGGACAGGGGACGGCAATCAGCCCCAGCATTTT; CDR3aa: CAWTGDGNQPQHF
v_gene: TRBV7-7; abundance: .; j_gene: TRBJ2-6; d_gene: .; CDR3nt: TGTGCTAGCAGCCCAGGACGACACTCTGGGGCCAACGTCCTGACTTTC; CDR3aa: CASSPGRHSGANVLTF
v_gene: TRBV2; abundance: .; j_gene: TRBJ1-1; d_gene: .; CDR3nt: TGTGCCAGCAGTGGTAGCAGTTTGAACACTGAAGCTTTCTTT; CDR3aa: CASSGSSLNTEAFF
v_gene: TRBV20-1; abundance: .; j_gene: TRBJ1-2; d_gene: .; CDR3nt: TGCAGGACGGGCGGCGGCTACACCTTC; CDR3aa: CRTGGGYTF
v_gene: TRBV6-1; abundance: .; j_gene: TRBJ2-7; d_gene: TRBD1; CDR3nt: TGTGCCAGTACAATGGGCGGGACAGGGGTATACGAGCAGTACTTC; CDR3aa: CASTMGGTGVYEQYF
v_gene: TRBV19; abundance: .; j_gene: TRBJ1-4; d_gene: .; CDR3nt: TGTGCCAGTAGTATTTGGGCAGGAACTAATGAAAAACTGTTTTTT; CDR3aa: CASSIWAGTNEKLFF
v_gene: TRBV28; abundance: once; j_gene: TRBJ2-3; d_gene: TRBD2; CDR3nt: TGTGCCAGCAGTCCGGGGACTAGCGGAACAGATACGCAGTATTTT; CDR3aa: CASSPGTSGTDTQYF
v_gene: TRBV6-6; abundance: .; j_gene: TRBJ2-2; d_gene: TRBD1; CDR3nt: TGTGCCAGCACCTCGACAGGGGCGCGCACCGGGGAGCTGTTTTTT; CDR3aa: CASTSTGARTGELFF
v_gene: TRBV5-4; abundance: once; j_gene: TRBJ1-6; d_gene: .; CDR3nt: TGTGCCAGCAGCTTAGACAGGCCTAATAATTCACCCCTCCACTTT; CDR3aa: CASSLDRPNNSPLHF
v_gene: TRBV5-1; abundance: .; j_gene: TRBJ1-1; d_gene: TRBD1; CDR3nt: TGCGCCAGCAGCTCTGGGACAGAAATTGAAGCTTTCTTT; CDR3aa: CASSSGTEIEAFF
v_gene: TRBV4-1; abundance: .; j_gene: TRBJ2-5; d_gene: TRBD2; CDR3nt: TGCGCCAGCAGCCAAGATGCTAGCGGGAGCCAAGAGACCCAGTACTTC; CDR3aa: CASSQDASGSQETQYF
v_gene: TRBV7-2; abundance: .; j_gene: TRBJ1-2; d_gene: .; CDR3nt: TGTGCCAGCAGCCCCGAAGGGTACTATGGCTACACCTTC; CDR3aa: CASSPEGYYGYTF
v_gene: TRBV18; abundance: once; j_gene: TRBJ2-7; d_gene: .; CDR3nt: TGTGCCAGCTCACCACCGGCCAGCTCCTACGAGCAGTACTTC; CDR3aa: CASSPPASSYEQYF
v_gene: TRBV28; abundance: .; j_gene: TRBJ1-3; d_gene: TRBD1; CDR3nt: TGTGCCAGCAGTAACAGGGGGCTAAGAAACACCATATATTTT; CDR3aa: CASSNRGLRNTIYF
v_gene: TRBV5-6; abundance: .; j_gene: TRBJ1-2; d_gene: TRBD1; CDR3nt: TGTGCCAGCAGCAAAAGAGGGCCGACAGGGGGAAATAACTATGGCTACACCTTC; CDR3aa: CASSKRGPTGGNNYGYTF
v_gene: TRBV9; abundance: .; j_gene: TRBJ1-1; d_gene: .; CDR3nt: TGTGCCAGCAGCGTCGGCAGCTTGAACACTGAAGCTTTCTTT; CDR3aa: CASSVGSLNTEAFF
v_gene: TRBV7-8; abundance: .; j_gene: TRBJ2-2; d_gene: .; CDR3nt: TGTGCCAGCAGCTTAGCGGCTCTAGGGGTCCGGACCGGGGAGCTGTTTTTT; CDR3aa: CASSLAALGVRTGELFF
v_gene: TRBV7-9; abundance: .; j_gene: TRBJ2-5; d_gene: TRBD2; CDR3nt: TGTGCCAGCAGCATTGCGACTAGCGGGCAAGAGACCCAGTACTTC; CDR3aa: CASSIATSGQETQYF
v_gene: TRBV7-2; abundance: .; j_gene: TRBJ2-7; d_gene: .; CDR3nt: TGTGCCAGCAGCCCCTGGGGGCGGGGGACCTACGAGCAGTACTTC; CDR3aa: CASSPWGRGTYEQYF
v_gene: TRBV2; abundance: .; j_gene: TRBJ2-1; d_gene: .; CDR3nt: TGTGCCAGCAGATCGCGAGATACTTACAATGAGCAGTTCTTC; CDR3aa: CASRSRDTYNEQFF
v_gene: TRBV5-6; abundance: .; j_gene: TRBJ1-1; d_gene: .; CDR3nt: TGTGCCAGCAGCTTGTTTGGGGGGCTCGTAGCTTTCTTT; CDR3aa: CASSLFGGLVAFF
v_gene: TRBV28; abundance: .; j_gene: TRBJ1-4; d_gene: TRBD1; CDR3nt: TGTGCCAGCAGACCCGGGACAGCTAATGAAAAACTGTTTTTT; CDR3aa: CASRPGTANEKLFF
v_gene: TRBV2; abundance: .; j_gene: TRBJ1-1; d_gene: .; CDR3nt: TGTGCCAGCAGTCCTCGGACGGTAATCACTGAAGCTTTCTTT; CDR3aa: CASSPRTVITEAFF
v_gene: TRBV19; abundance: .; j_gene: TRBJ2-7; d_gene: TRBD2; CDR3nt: TGTGCCAGTAGTAGGCGGGAGGCCTCCTACGAGCAGTACTTC; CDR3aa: CASSRREASYEQYF
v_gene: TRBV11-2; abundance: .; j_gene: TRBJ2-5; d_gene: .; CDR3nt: TGTGCCAGCAGCTTAGAGGGGGTGGGGACACAAGAGACCCAGTACTTC; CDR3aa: CASSLEGVGTQETQYF
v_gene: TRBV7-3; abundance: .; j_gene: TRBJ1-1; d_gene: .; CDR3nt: TGTGCCAGCAGCTCCCATATGAACACTGAAGCTTTCTTT; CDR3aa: CASSSHMNTEAFF
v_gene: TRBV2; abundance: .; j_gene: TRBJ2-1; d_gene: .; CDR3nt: TGTGCCAGCAGTCCTGGACTAAGCTCCTACAATGAGCAGTTCTTC; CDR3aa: CASSPGLSSYNEQFF
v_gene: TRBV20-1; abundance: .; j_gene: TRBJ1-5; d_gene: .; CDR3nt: TGCAGTGCTAGGGGAGGGCAGCCCCAGCATTTT; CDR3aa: CSARGGQPQHF
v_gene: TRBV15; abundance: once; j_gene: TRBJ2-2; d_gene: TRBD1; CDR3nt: TGTGCCACCAGCAGAGATGGGCAGGGGGCTTACACCGGGGAGCTGTTTTTT; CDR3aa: CATSRDGQGAYTGELFF
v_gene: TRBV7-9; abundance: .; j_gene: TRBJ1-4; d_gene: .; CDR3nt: TGTGCCAGCAGCCAACGACGAGGGGGAGGTGAAAAACTGTTTTTT; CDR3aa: CASSQRRGGGEKLFF
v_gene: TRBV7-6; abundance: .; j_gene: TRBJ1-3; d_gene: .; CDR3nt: TGTGCCAGCAGCTTAGGGATGGTTTCTGGAAACACCATATATTTT; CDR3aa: CASSLGMVSGNTIYF
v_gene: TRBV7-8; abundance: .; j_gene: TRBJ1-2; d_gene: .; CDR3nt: TGTGCCAGCAGCCATAGGGCCCCGGGAGACTATGGCTACACCTTC; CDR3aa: CASSHRAPGDYGYTF
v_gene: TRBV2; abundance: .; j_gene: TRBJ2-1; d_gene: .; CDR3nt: TGTGCCAGCATTTCGAATACCGACGTTTTCTACAATGAGCAGTTCTTC; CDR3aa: CASISNTDVFYNEQFF
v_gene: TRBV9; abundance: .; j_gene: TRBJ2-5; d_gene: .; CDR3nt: TGTGCCAGCAGCGTAGAGGAGGCACGAGAGACCCAGTACTTC; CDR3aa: CASSVEEARETQYF
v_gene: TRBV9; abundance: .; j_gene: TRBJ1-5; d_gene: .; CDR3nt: TGTGCCAGCAGCTTGGGGTTGGGGGACAATCAGCCCCAGCATTTT; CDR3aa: CASSLGLGDNQPQHF
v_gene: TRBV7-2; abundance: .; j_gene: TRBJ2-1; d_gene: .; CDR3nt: TGTGCCAGCAGCGGACGGGGGGCGGGGTACCATGCGGAGCAGTTCTTC; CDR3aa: CASSGRGAGYHAEQFF
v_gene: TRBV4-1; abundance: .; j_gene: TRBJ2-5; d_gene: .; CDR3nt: TGCGCCAGCAGCCAAGTCCTCAGTGGGGGGGCGTCGGAGACCCAGTACTTC; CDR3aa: CASSQVLSGGASETQYF
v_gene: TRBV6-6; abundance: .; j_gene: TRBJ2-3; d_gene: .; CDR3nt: TGTGCCAGCCGGCGGGGTGGGGGGGATACGCAGTATTTT; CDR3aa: CASRRGGGDTQYF
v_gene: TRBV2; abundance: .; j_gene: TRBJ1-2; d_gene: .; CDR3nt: TGTGCCAGCAGTAATTCGAGAACAGATAACTATGGCTACACCTTC; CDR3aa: CASSNSRTDNYGYTF
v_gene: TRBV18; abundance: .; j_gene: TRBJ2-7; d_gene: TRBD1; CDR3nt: TGTGCCAGCTCATCACAGGGGGCGGACGAGCAGTACTTC; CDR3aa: CASSSQGADEQYF
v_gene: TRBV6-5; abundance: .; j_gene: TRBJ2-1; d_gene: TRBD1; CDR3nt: TGTGCCAGCAGACCAGACCGGGACAGGCATGAGCAGTTCTTC; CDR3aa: CASRPDRDRHEQFF
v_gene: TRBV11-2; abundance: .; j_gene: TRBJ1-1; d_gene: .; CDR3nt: TGTGCCAGCAGCTTTTTGGGCGCCTCGGGCACTGAAGCTTTCTTT; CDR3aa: CASSFLGASGTEAFF
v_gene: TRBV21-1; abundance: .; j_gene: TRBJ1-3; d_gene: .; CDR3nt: TGTGCCAGCCCCCGGGACAGGGGGTCTCGTGGTGGAAACACCATATATTTT; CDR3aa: CASPRDRGSRGGNTIYF
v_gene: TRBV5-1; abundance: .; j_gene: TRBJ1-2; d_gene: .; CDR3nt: TGCGCCAGCAGCCCCCCGGCAGGCAACTATGGCTACACCTTC; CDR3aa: CASSPPAGNYGYTF
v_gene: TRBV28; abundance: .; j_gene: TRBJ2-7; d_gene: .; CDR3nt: TGTGCCAGCAGTTTCGGGGGAACCTACGAGCAGTACTTC; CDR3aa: CASSFGGTYEQYF
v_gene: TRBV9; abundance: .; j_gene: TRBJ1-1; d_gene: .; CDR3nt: TGTGCCAGCAGCGTGGGGGAGGGGCTGAACACTGAAGCTTTCTTT; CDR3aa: CASSVGEGLNTEAFF
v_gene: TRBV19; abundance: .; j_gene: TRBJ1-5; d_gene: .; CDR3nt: TGTGCCAGTAGATTCCCCGGGGGCGAACAGCCCCAGCATTTT; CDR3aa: CASRFPGGEQPQHF
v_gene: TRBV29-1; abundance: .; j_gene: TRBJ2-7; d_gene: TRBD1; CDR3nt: TGCAGCGTTCGGGGACAGGGGACGCTTTCTGGCGAGCAGTACTTC; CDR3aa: CSVRGQGTLSGEQYF
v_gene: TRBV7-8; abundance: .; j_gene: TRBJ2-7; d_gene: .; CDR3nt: TGTGCCAGCAGCCCCCTGGTGAGCTCCTACGAGCAGTACTTC; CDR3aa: CASSPLVSSYEQYF
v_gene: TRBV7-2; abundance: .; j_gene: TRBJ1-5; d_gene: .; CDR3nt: TGTGCCAGCAGCTTAGGCGGGGAGGGTCAGCCCCAGCATTTT; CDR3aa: CASSLGGEGQPQHF
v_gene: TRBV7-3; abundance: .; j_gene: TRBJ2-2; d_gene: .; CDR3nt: TGTGCCAGCAGCTCTATGGTGGGGCCGAACACCGGGGAGCTGTTTTTT; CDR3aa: CASSSMVGPNTGELFF